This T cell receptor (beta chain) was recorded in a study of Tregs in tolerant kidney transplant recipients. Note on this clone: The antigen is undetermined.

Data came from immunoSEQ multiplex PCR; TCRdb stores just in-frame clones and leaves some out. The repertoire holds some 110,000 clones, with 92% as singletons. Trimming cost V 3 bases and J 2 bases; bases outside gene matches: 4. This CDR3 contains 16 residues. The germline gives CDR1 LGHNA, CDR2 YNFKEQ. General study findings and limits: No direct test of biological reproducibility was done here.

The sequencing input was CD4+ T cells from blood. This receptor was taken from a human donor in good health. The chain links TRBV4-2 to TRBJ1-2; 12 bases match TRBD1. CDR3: CASSQGQGAFNYGYTF. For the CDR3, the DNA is TGTGCCAGCAGCCAGGGACAGGGGGCTTTCAACTATGGCTACACCTTC.